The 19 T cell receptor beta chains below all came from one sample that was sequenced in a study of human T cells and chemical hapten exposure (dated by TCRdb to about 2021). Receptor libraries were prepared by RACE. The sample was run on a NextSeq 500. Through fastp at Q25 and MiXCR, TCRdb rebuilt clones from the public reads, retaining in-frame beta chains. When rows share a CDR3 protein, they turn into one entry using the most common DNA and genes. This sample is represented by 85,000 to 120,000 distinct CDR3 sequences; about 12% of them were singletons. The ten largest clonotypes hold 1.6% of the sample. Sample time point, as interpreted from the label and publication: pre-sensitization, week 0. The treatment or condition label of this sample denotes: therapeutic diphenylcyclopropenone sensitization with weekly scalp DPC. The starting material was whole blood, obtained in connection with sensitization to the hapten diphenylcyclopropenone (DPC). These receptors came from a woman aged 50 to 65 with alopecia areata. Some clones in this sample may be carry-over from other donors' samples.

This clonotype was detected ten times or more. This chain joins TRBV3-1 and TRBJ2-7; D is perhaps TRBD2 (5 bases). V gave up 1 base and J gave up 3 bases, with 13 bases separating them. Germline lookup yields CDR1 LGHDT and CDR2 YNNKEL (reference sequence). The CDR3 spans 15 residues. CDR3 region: CASSQGSPEVYEQYF. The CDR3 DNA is TGTGCCAGCAGCCAAGGCTCCCCGGAGGTCTACGAGCAGTACTTC.

The CDR3 DNA sequence: TGCGCCAGCAGCCAAGAGGAGGTGGCCTATGGCTACACCTTC. The encoded protein is CASSQEEVAYGYTF. This chain links TRBV4-3 with TRBJ1-2; D call uncertain. Germline loops: CDR1 LGHNA, CDR2 YSLEER. The CDR3 loop spans 14 amino acids. The germline V and J ends were trimmed by 0 bases and 4 bases, with 9 bases remaining between them.

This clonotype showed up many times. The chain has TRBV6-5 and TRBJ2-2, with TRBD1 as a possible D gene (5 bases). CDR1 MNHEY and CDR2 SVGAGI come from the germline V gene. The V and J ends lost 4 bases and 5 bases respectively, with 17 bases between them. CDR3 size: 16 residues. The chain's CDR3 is CASSLVSAGRTGELFF. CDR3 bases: TGTGCCAGCAGTTTAGTCTCGGCAGGGCGGACCGGGGAGCTGTTTTTT.

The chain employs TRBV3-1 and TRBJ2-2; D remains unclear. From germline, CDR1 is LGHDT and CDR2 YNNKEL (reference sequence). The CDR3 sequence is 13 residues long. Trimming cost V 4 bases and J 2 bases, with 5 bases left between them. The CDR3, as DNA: TGTGCCAGCAGCCTACAAAACACCGGGGAGCTGTTTTTT. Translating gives CASSLQNTGELFF.

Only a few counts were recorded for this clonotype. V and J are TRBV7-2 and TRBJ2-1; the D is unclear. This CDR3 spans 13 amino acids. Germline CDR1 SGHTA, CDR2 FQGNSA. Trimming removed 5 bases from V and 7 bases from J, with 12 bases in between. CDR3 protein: CASSPSSDNEQFF. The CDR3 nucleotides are TGTGCCAGCAGCCCTTCAAGCGATAATGAGCAGTTCTTC. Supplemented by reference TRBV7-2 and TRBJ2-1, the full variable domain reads GAGVSQSPSNKVTEKGKDVELRCDPISGHTALYWYRQSLGQGLEFLIYFQGNSAPDKSGLPSDRFSAERTGGSVSTLTIQRTQQEDSAVYLCASSPSSDNEQFFGPGTRLTVL.

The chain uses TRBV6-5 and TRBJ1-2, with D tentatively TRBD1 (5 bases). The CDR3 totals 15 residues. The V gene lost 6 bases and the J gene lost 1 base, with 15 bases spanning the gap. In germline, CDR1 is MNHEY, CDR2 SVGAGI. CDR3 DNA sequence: TGTGCCAGCAGCACCCGGACAAATTTTAACTATGGCTACACCTTC. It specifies CASSTRTNFNYGYTF.

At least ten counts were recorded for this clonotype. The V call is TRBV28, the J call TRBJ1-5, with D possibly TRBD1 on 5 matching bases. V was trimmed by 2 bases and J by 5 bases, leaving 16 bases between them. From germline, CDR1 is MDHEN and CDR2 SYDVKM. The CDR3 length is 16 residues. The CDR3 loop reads CASSLTGAREDQPQHF. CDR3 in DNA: TGTGCCAGCAGTTTAACCGGAGCCAGGGAAGATCAGCCCCAGCATTTT.

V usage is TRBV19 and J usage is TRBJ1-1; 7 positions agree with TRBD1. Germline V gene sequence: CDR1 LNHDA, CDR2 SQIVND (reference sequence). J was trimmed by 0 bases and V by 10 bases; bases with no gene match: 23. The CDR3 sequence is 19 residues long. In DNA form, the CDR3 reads TGTGCCACCCATTCGACAGGGTCCGTACCAGGTACGATGAACACTGAAGCTTTCTTT. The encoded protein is CATHSTGSVPGTMNTEAFF.

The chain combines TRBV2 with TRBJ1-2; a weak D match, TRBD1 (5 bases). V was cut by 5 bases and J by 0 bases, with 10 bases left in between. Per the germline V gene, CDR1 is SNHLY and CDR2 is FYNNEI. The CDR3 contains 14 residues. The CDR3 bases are TGTGCCAGCAGTTCGGGGGTAGCTAACTATGGCTACACCTTC. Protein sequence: CASSSGVANYGYTF.

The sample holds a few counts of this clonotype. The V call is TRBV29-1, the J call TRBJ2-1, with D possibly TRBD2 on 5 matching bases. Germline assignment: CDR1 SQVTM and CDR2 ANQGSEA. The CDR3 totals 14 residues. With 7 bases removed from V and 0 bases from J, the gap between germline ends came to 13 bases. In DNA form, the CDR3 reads TGCAGCGCGGACTTTCAAAGCTCCTACAATGAGCAGTTCTTC. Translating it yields CSADFQSSYNEQFF.

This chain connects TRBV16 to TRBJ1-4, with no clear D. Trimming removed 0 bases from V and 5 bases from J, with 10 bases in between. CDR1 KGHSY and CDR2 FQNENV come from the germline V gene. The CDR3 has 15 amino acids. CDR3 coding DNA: TGTGCCAGCAGCCAATCTCAACGGGGAAATGAAAAACTGTTTTTT. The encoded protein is CASSQSQRGNEKLFF.

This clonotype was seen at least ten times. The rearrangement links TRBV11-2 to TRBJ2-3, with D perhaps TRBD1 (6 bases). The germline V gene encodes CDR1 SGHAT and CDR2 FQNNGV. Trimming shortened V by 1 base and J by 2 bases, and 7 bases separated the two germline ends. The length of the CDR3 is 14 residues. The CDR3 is CASSLGTVTDTQYF. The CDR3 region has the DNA TGTGCCAGCAGCTTAGGGACAGTCACAGATACGCAGTATTTT.

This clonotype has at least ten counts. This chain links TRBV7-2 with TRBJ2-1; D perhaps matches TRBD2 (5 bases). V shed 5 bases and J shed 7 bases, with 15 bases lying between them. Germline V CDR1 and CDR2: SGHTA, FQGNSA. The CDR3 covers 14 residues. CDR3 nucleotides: TGTGCCAGCAGCCGGACTGGCCTCATGAATGAGCAGTTCTTC. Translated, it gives CASSRTGLMNEQFF.

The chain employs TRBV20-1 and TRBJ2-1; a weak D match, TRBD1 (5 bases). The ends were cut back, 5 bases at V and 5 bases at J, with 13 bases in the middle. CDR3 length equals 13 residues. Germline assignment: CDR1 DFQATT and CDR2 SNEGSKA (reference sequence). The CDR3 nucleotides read TGCAGTGCTTACAAGGGGATGAACAATGAGCAGTTCTTC. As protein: CSAYKGMNNEQFF.

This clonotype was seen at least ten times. The CDR3 reads CASSLSTRGLFEAFF. DNA for the CDR3: TGTGCCAGCAGTTTATCGACCAGGGGTCTCTTTGAAGCTTTCTTT. V and J are TRBV27 and TRBJ1-1, with a weak D call TRBD1 (6 bases). Germline CDR1 reads MNHEY; CDR2 reads SMNVEV (reference sequence). V lost 0 bases and J lost 7, with 15 bases in between. This CDR3 spans 15 amino acids.

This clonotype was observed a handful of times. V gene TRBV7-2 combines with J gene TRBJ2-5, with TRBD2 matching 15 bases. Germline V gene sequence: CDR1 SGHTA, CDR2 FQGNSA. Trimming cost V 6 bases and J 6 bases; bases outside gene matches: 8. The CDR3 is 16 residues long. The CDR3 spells CASSPGLAGGGKTQYF. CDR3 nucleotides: TGTGCCAGCAGTCCGGGACTAGCGGGGGGAGGGAAGACCCAGTACTTC.

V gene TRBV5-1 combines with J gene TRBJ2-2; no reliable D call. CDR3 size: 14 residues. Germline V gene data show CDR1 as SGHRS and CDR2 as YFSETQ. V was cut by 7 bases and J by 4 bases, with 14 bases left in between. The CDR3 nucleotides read TGCGCCAGCTCCCCGTCGAGGCCCACCGGGGAGCTGTTTTTT. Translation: CASSPSRPTGELFF.

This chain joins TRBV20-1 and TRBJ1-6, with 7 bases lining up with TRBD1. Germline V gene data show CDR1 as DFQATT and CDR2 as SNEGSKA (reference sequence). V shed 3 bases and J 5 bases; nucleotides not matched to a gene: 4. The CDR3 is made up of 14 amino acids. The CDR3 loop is CSASGTAHNSPLHF. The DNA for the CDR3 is TGCAGTGCTAGTGGGACAGCCCATAATTCACCCCTCCACTTT.

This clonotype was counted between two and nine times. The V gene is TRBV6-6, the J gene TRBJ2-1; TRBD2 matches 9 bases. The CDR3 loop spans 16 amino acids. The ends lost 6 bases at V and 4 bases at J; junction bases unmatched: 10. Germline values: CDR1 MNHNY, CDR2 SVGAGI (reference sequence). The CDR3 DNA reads TGTGCCAGCAGGGATCTTACTAGCGGGTCGTACAATGAGCAGTTCTTC. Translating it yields CASRDLTSGSYNEQFF.